This T cell receptor (beta chain) was recovered during a study of radiotherapy plus CTLA-4 blockade in lung cancer. Study context: Of the patients, about 20% showed objective responses and about 30% attained disease control.

Regarding the study as a whole: How blood T cell clones changed early, along with interferon-beta, reportedly forecast response best. Among blood TCR repertoires after radiotherapy plus ipilimumab, tumor-derived clones expanded.

Using immunoSEQ multiplex PCR, the repertoire was profiled, and TCRdb retains in-frame clones only, with some absent. The table has tens of thousands of clones, about 88% seen once. Remarks on this clone: Its antigen is as yet unknown.

The V and J ends lost 3 bases and 2 bases respectively, with 14 bases between them. This CDR3 spans 15 amino acids. Germline V CDR1 and CDR2: MNHEY, SMNVEV (reference sequence). The sequence was obtained from a human donor with non-small cell lung cancer that progressed on radiotherapy plus ipilimumab. Sample: peripheral blood, taken from a patient treated with radiotherapy plus ipilimumab. The gene calls are TRBV27 and TRBJ2-7; tentative D call: TRBD1 (6 bases). CDR3 loop: CASSLGNRATYEQYF. Here the CDR3 DNA reads TGTGCCAGCAGTTTGGGTAACAGGGCCACCTACGAGCAGTACTTC.